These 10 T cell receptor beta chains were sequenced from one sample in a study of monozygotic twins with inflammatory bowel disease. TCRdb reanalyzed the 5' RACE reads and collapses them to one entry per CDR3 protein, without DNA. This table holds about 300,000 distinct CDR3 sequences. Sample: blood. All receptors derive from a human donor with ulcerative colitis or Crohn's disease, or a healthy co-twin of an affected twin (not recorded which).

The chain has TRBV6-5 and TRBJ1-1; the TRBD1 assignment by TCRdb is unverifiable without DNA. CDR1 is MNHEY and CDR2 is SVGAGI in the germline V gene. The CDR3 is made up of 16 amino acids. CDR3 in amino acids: CASSYSSGQLNTEAFF.

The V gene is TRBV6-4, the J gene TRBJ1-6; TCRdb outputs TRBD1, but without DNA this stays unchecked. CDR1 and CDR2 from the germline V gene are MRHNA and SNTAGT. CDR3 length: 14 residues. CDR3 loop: CASRNRTGHSPLHF.

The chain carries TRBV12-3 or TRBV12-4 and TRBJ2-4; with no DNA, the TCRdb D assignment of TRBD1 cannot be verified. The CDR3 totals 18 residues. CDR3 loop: CASSLTRGLFYGKNIQYF.

The CDR3 is CASSQVGVWADTQYF. J is TRBJ2-3 and V is TRBV4-1; TCRdb selects TRBD1, and the lack of DNA leaves this call unchecked. The germline V gene has CDR1 MGHRA and CDR2 YSYEKL. This CDR3 has 15 amino acids.

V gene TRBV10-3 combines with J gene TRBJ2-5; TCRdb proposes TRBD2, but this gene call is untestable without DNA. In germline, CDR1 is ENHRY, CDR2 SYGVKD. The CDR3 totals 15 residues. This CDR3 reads CVISESASERETQYF.

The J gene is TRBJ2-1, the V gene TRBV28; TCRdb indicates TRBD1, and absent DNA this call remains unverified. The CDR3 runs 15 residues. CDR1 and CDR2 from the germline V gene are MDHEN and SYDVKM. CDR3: CASSEAGTNHNEQFF.

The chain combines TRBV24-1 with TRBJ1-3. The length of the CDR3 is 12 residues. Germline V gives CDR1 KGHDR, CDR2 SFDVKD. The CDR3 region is CATQNSGNTIYF.

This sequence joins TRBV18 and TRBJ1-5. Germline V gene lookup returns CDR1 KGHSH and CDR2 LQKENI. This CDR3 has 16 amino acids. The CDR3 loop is CASSSLRQSGDQPQHF.

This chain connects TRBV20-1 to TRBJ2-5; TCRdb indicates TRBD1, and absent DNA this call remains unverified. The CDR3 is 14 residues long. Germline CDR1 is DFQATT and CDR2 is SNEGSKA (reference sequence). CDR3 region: CSAPQAPGGETQYF.

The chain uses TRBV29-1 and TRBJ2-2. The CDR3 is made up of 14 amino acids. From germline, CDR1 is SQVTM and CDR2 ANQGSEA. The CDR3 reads CSVELEWYIGELFF.